This T cell receptor beta chain stems from a study of neurological immune-mediated disorders. Notes on the study in general: Phylogenetic grouping placed 18 of 34 multiple sclerosis patients' repertoires in one related-CDR3 cluster, a possible signature.

Each CDR3 protein gets one entry after TCRdb re-called the 5' RACE reads with MiXCR. The sample has around 130,000 distinct CDR3 sequences, more than 2.5% seen once; the top ten hold around 1.2%. In this sample, this clonotype turned up many times. Its antigen is currently unknown. Germline CDR1 SGHDT, CDR2 YYEEEE. Germline trimming cut 0 bases from V and 2 bases from J; bases unmatched to any gene: 9. The CDR3 is made up of 19 amino acids. This clonotype originated in a woman in her 30s with multiple sclerosis. This chain links TRBV5-6 with TRBJ2-5, with TRBD2 matching 14 bases. The sequencing sample was made of PBMCs. The chain's CDR3 is CASSLDSWTSGGRQETQYF. CDR3 in DNA: TGTGCCAGCAGCTTGGATTCCTGGACTAGCGGGGGGCGACAAGAGACCCAGTACTTC.